Given below is one T cell receptor (beta chain) in context. Antigen specificity is unknown. Clones were sequenced by immunoSEQ multiplex PCR, and TCRdb holds only the in-frame ones, with some missing. The data contain 37,000 or so clones, roughly 66% of them singletons. Before sequencing, viral peptide pools were used by the ViraFEST assay to expand antigen-specific CD4+ T cells. Investigators separated out CD4+ T cells once around nine days of culture had passed. People in the vaccine group had not been infected with SARS-CoV-2 before, and their nucleocapsid antibodies were negative. Cultures of some 2.2 million PBMC per well contained approximately 10 IU/ml IL-2 plus 10 ug/ml peptides. On day 3 and again on day 7, half the medium was replaced with IL-2 medium. These data are taken from a study of vaccination effects on CD4 cells after COVID-19. Findings and limits, study-wide: By a late point after vaccination, infection- and vaccine-induced clones had shrunk markedly through clonal contraction.

V lost 4 bases and J lost 6, with 9 bases in between. Looked up from germline, CDR1 is SGHNT and CDR2 is YYREEE (reference sequence). This CDR3 is built from 12 residues. The chain is built from TRBV5-4 and TRBJ2-3; D not certain. The source material was CD4+ T cells from PBMCs cultured with HCoV-OC43 spike peptides, sampled before COVID-19 vaccination. The subset was: HCoV-OC43 spike overlapping peptide pool stimulation. This TCR was recovered from a human donor who received a COVID-19 vaccine. The CDR3 loop reads CASSLYLDTQYF. CDR3 DNA: TGTGCCAGCAGCCTATACCTGGATACGCAGTATTTT.